The T cell receptor beta chain described here comes from a study of T-cell reconstitution after alpha-beta-depleted transplantation in children. Broader study findings: Surviving recipient T cells and thymic progenitors accounted for the high day-60 TCRbeta diversity observed in some patients. Newly produced T cells mostly provided counts and TCRbeta diversity after one year, as hyperexpanded clones declined. Two months or so post-transplant, alpha-beta T cells reportedly derived from several hundred expanded graft clones.

As to this clonotype: What it recognizes is unknown.

With 3 bases removed from V and 2 bases from J, the gap between germline ends came to 12 bases. CDR1 and CDR2 (germline): SGHTA, FQGNSA. This CDR3 region has 15 residues. This sample's TCRbeta library carried unique molecular identifier barcodes. In TCRdb, the PCR reads were re-called with MiXCR into one record per CDR3 protein. Of about 980,000 distinct CDR3 sequences listed, about 29% are singletons. The receptor was derived from a boy under two years old who had a stem cell transplant for SCID, so the T cells may come from the graft donor. The sample here was PBMCs, mostly from graft donor cells, taken 360 days after TCRalphabeta/CD19-depleted stem cell transplant. The genes are TRBV7-2 and TRBJ2-3; perhaps TRBD2 as D (5 bases). CDR3 bases: TGTGCCAGCAGCTTCGGAGGACTGTACACAGATACGCAGTATTTT. Translating gives CASSFGGLYTDTQYF.